One sample yielded the 12 T cell receptor beta chains listed below, sequenced in a study of cytomegalovirus exposure and HLA in healthy donors (TCRdb year 2017). The library was produced with the immunoSEQ multiplex PCR assay. In its TCRdb copy, this immuneACCESS table keeps in-frame sequences only and misses some clones. Where compared with another copy, unresolved V genes explain less than half of these, and the others have no known cause. Recorded for this sample are roughly 100,000 clones; about 95% of them occurred a single time. The ten largest clones take up approximately 1% of the sample. The specimen was PBMCs. These receptors were taken from a woman under 30 in good health and CMV-seronegative.

The chain uses TRBV2 and TRBJ2-6; no clear D. The CDR3 spans 14 residues. Trimming removed 6 bases from V and 0 bases from J, with 6 bases in between. Germline CDR1 SNHLY, CDR2 FYNNEI. CDR3 nucleotide sequence: TGTGCCAGCAGATATAGCTCTGGGGCCAACGTCCTGACTTTC. Protein product: CASRYSSGANVLTF.

The rearrangement links TRBV4-3 to TRBJ2-7; 7 bases agree with TRBD2. The CDR3 covers 17 residues. In germline, CDR1 is LGHNA, CDR2 YSLEER. V lost 1 base, J lost 6 bases, and 15 bases stayed unmatched. The CDR3 region is CASSQVDPRGGSPEQYF. CDR3 nucleotides: TGCGCCAGCAGCCAAGTTGATCCCCGCGGGGGATCTCCCGAGCAGTACTTC.

This clone was seen only once. The V and J genes are TRBV6-4 and TRBJ1-4; D is perhaps TRBD1 (5 bases). With 4 bases removed from V and 8 bases from J, the gap between germline ends came to 17 bases. Germline V gene data show CDR1 as MRHNA and CDR2 as SNTAGT. CDR3 length: 15 residues. The CDR3 protein is CASSAQGVQGEKLFF. The CDR3 coding sequence is TGTGCCAGCAGTGCCCAGGGTGTCCAGGGAGAAAAACTGTTTTTT.

The chain carries TRBV29-1 and TRBJ2-1; no clear D gene. The germline V and J ends were trimmed by 7 bases and 3 bases, with 13 bases remaining between them. The CDR3 sequence is 13 residues long. The germline V gene has CDR1 SQVTM and CDR2 ANQGSEA. CDR3 DNA: TGCAGCGCCGTAGCTACGGACTACAATGAGCAGTTCTTC. Translating it yields CSAVATDYNEQFF.

The J gene is TRBJ2-1, the V gene TRBV11-2; D is perhaps TRBD1 (5 bases). V shed 0 bases and J shed 4 bases, with 16 bases lying between them. The germline CDR1 and CDR2 sequences are SGHAT and FQNNGV. CDR3 length: 17 amino acids. Written as DNA, the CDR3 is TGTGCCAGCAGCTTAGATGGTTCAGGGTCCCCTTACAATGAGCAGTTCTTC. Protein sequence: CASSLDGSGSPYNEQFF.

This CDR3 reads CASSSMSSGNEQFF. The CDR3 coding sequence is TGTGCCAGCTCATCTATGTCCTCAGGGAATGAGCAGTTCTTC. V is TRBV18 and J is TRBJ2-1, with D maybe TRBD1 (5 bases). The germline V gene encodes CDR1 KGHSH and CDR2 LQKENI. This CDR3 contains 14 residues. The V gene lost 5 bases and the J gene lost 7 bases, with 15 bases spanning the gap. Full variable domain (missing parts from reference TRBV18 and TRBJ2-1): NAGVMQNPRHLVRRRGQEARLRCSPMKGHSHVYWYRQLPEEGLKFMVYLQKENIIDESGMPKERFSAEFPKEGPSILRIQQVVRGDSAAYFCASSSMSSGNEQFFGPGTRLTVL.

This chain joins TRBV15 and TRBJ2-3, with 8 bases matching TRBD2. CDR3 length: 14 residues. The germline V gene encodes CDR1 LNHNV and CDR2 YYDKDF (reference sequence). V dropped 3 bases and J dropped 3; count of bases not matched to a gene: 2. The CDR3 DNA sequence: TGTGCCACCAGCAGTGAGCGGGAGACAGATACGCAGTATTTT. It encodes CATSSERETDTQYF. The complete variable domain, with remaining parts taken from reference TRBV15 and TRBJ2-3, reads DAMVIQNPRYQVTQFGKPVTLSCSQTLNHNVMYWYQQKSSQAPKLLFHYYDKDFNNEADTPDNFQSRRPNTSFCFLDIRSPGLGDTAMYLCATSSERETDTQYFGPGTRLTVL.

Turning to this clone: The junction does not match germline at one end; this may be a read error. The chain combines TRBV7-7 with TRBJ2-7; D possibly corresponds to TRBD2 (5 bases). The CDR3 consists of 14 residues. Per germline, CDR1 SSHAT and CDR2 FNYEAQ (reference sequence). The DNA of the CDR3 is TGTGCTAGCAGCCAAGAGGACGGGACCTACGAGCAGTACTTC. Translation gives CASSQEDGTYEQYF.

As regards this clone: Germline and junction disagree at one end, which may indicate a read error. The rearrangement uses TRBV7-9 and TRBJ1-1; 11 positions match TRBD1. Germline V CDR1 and CDR2: SEHNR, FQNEAQ (reference sequence). The CDR3 totals 16 residues. The CDR3 region has the DNA TGTGCCAGCAGGTTAGGGACAGGGGGGGAGAACACTGAAGCTTTCTTT. As protein: CASRLGTGGENTEAFF.

V and J are TRBV5-1 and TRBJ2-1, with 8 bases fitting TRBD2. The CDR3 covers 18 residues. Germline CDR1 reads SGHRS; CDR2 reads YFSETQ. Trimming removed 2 bases from V and 3 bases from J; junction bases left unmatched: 13. The CDR3 DNA reads TGCGCCAGCAGCTTCCGGCTAGCGGGTCCCAGCTACTACAATGAGCAGTTCTTC. It translates to CASSFRLAGPSYYNEQFF.

The V and J genes are TRBV5-4 and TRBJ2-7; TRBD1 matches 9 bases. V was clipped by 3 bases and J by 5 bases; unmatched bases: 3. The CDR3 sequence is 13 residues long. Germline V gene lookup returns CDR1 SGHNT and CDR2 YYREEE (reference sequence). This chain's CDR3 is CASSSRTGDEQYF. CDR3 in DNA: TGTGCCAGCAGCTCACGGACAGGGGACGAGCAGTACTTC.

Only one count was recorded for this clone. This sequence joins TRBV2 and TRBJ2-7; D is possibly TRBD2 (7 bases). Trimming shortened V by 11 bases and J by 2 bases, and 16 bases separated the two germline ends. Looked up from germline, CDR1 is SNHLY and CDR2 is FYNNEI. This CDR3 spans 13 amino acids. CDR3 in amino acids: CALGGGEAYEQYF. The CDR3 DNA reads as TGTGCCCTGGGAGGGGGGGAAGCCTACGAGCAGTACTTC. Supplemented by reference TRBV2 and TRBJ2-7, the full variable domain reads EPEVTQTPSHQVTQMGQEVILRCVPISNHLYFYWYRQILGQKVEFLVSFYNNEISEKSEIFDDQFSVERPDGSNFTLKIRSTKLEDSAMYFCALGGGEAYEQYFGPGTRLTVT.